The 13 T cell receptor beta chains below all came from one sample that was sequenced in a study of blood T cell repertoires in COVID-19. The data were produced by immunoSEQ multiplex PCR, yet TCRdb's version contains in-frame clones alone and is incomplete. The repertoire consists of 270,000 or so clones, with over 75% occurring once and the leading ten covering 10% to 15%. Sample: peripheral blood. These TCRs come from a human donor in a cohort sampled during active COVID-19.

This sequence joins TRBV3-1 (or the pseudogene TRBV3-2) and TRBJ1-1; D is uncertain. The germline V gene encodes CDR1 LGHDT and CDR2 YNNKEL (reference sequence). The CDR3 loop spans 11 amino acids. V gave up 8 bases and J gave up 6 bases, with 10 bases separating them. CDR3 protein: CASQRNAEAFF. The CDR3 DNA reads TGTGCCAGCCAGAGGAATGCTGAAGCTTTCTTT.

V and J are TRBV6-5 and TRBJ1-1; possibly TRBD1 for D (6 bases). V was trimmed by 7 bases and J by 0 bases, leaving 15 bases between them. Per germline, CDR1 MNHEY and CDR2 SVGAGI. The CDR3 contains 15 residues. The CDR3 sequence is CASNPGGPLNTEAFF. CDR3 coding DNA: TGTGCCAGCAACCCCGGGGGGCCATTGAACACTGAAGCTTTCTTT.

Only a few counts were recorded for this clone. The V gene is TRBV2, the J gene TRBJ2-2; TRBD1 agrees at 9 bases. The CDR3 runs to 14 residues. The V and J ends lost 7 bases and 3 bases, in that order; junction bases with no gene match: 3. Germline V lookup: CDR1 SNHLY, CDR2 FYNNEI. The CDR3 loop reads CASIRDRDTGELFF. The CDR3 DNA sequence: TGTGCCAGCATCCGGGACAGGGACACCGGGGAGCTGTTTTTT.

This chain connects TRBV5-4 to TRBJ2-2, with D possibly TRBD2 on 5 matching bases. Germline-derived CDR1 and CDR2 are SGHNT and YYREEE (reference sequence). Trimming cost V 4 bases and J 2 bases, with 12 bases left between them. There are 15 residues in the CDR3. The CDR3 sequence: CASSHSSSNTGELFF. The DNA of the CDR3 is TGTGCCAGCAGCCACTCTAGCAGCAACACCGGGGAGCTGTTTTTT.

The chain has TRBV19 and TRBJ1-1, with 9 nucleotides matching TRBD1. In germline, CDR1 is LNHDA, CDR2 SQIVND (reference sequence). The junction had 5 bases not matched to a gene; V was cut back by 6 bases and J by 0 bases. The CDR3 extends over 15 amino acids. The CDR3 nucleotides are TGTGCCAGTAGATCCGGGACAGGGTTGAACACTGAAGCTTTCTTT. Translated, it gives CASRSGTGLNTEAFF.

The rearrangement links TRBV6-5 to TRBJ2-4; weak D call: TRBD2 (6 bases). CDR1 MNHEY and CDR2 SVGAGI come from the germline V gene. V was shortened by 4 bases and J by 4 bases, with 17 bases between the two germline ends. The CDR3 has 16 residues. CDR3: CASSSSSRGLKNIQYF. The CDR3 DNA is TGTGCCAGCAGTTCCTCCTCGCGGGGTTTGAAAAACATTCAGTACTTC.

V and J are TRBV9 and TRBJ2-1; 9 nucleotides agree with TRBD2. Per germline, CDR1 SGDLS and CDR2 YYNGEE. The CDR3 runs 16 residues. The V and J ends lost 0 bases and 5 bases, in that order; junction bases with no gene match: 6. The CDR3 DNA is TGTGCCAGCAGCGTAGGCGGGACTAGCCGGAACAATGAGCAGTTCTTC. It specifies CASSVGGTSRNNEQFF.

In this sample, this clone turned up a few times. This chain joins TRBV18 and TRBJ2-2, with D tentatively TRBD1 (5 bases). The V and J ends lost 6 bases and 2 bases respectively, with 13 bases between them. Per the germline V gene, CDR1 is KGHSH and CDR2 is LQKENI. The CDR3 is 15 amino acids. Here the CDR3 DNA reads TGTGCCAGCTCCCAACAGGAGTCCAACACCGGGGAGCTGTTTTTT. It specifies CASSQQESNTGELFF.

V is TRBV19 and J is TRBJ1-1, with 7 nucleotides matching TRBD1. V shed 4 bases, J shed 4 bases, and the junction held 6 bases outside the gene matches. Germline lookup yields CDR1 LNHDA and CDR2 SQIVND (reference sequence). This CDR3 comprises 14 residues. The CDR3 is CASSTQGRGTEAFF. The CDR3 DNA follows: TGTGCCAGTAGTACACAGGGGCGCGGCACTGAAGCTTTCTTT. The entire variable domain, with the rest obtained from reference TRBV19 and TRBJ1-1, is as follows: DGGITQSPKYLFRKEGQNVTLSCEQNLNHDAMYWYRQDPGQGLRLIYYSQIVNDFQKGDIAEGYSVSREKKESFPLTVTSAQKNPTAFYLCASSTQGRGTEAFFGQGTRLTVV.

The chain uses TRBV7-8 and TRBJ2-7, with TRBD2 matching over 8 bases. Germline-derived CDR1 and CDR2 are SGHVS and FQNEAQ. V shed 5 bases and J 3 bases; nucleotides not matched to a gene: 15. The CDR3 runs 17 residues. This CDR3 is CASSQTTGSGRVYEQYF. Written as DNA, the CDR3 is TGTGCCAGCAGCCAAACGACAGGCAGCGGGAGAGTCTACGAGCAGTACTTC.

The CDR3 DNA sequence: TGTGCCAGCAGAAGATCTCGTGGGCGTATGCCCTACGAGCAGTACTTC. Translated: CASRRSRGRMPYEQYF. The chain combines TRBV27 with TRBJ2-7; D gene unclear. Per germline, CDR1 MNHEY and CDR2 SMNVEV (reference sequence). Trimming stripped 6 bases from V and 2 bases from J, with 20 bases between. The CDR3 has 16 amino acids.

CDR3 residues: CASRPTWSGYNQPQHF. CDR3 sequence (DNA): TGTGCCAGCAGACCCACCTGGTCAGGCTACAATCAGCCCCAGCATTTT. The chain carries TRBV27 and TRBJ1-5; D call uncertain. The CDR3 is made up of 16 amino acids. Germline V CDR1 and CDR2: MNHEY, SMNVEV (reference sequence). Trimming left V 6 bases short and J 3 bases short, with 18 bases between.

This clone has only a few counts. CDR3 amino acids: CATTTGYLENTIYF. The CDR3 bases are TGTGCCACTACGACAGGGTATCTGGAAAACACCATATATTTT. The chain has TRBV6-5 and TRBJ1-3; 7 bases map to TRBD1. CDR1 and CDR2 from the germline V gene are MNHEY and SVGAGI. V lost 10 bases to trimming and J lost 6 bases; unmatched junction nucleotides: 12. The CDR3 contains 14 residues.